These 25 T cell receptor beta chains were all obtained from the same sample, sequenced in a study of T cell repertoires in cytomegalovirus infection. One entry per CDR3 protein results from TCRdb running MiXCR on the reads. The sample lists roughly 250,000 distinct CDR3 sequences; 9% to 15% were seen once. The sample was PBMCs. All receptors derive from a human donor in good health (CMV status not recorded). Some clones in this sample may be carry-over from other donors' samples.

V gene TRBV20-1 combines with J gene TRBJ2-1, with TRBD2 matching 11 bases. Looked up from germline, CDR1 is DFQATT and CDR2 is SNEGSKA (reference sequence). This CDR3 has 15 residues. V was pared by 5 bases and J by 0 bases, with 3 bases of the junction left unmatched. The CDR3 loop is CSALSGGASYNEQFF. The CDR3 bases are TGCAGTGCTCTTAGCGGGGGGGCCTCCTACAATGAGCAGTTCTTC.

The sample holds a few counts of this clonotype. This chain connects TRBV29-1 to TRBJ2-3, with a weak D call TRBD2 (5 bases). The CDR3 sequence is 12 residues long. V was clipped by 7 bases and J by 4 bases, with 12 bases between them. Germline CDR1 and CDR2: SQVTM and ANQGSEA. CDR3 nucleotide sequence: TGCAGCGGGATCCCGGAGGCAGATACGCAGTATTTT. Its protein product is CSGIPEADTQYF.

In this sample, this clonotype turned up many times. This chain joins TRBV10-3 and TRBJ2-7; perhaps D is TRBD1 or TRBD2 (5 bases each). This CDR3 spans 15 amino acids. V gave up 6 bases and J gave up 0 bases, with 15 bases separating them. The V gene's germline CDR1 is ENHRY and CDR2 SYGVKD. In DNA form, the CDR3 reads TGTGCCATCAGCCCCGGGACGGCAAGCTCCTACGAGCAGTACTTC. This codes for CAISPGTASSYEQYF.

The chain joins TRBV5-6 to TRBJ2-5, with D perhaps TRBD1 or TRBD2 (7 bases each). V lost 2 bases to trimming and J lost 5 bases, with 19 bases between them. The germline CDR1 and CDR2 sequences are SGHDT and YYEEEE. The CDR3 loop spans 16 amino acids. The CDR3 DNA reads as TGTGCCAGCAGCTTCTACCTACAGGGGCGGGGGGAGACCCAGTACTTC. Protein: CASSFYLQGRGETQYF.

The chain is built from TRBV29-1 and TRBJ1-2; TRBD1 aligns across 7 bases. The CDR3 is 13 residues long. Germline V gene lookup returns CDR1 SQVTM and CDR2 ANQGSEA. J was trimmed by 7 bases and V by 6 bases; bases with no gene match: 11. The CDR3 DNA reads TGCAGCGTCCGGGACAGTCGGACGACTGGCTACACCTTC. This codes for CSVRDSRTTGYTF.

This clonotype turned up a few times. V is TRBV6-6 and J is TRBJ1-6, with 7 bases lining up with TRBD1. From germline, CDR1 is MNHNY and CDR2 SVGAGI (reference sequence). The junction had 8 bases not matched to a gene; V was cut back by 2 bases and J by 1 base. CDR3 length equals 18 residues. CDR3 amino acids: CASSYGGGSGSYNSPLHF. The CDR3 DNA reads as TGTGCCAGCAGTTACGGAGGGGGCAGTGGTTCCTATAATTCACCCCTCCACTTT.

This clonotype came up a few times. The rearrangement uses TRBV20-1 and TRBJ1-2; 7 bases are shared with TRBD1. V was clipped by 6 bases and J by 1 base; unmatched bases: 11. This CDR3 region has 15 residues. CDR1 and CDR2 (germline): DFQATT, SNEGSKA (reference sequence). CDR3 DNA: TGCAGTGCCCCCGATCCGGGACAGATTAACTATGGCTACACCTTC. Translation gives CSAPDPGQINYGYTF.

This clonotype was seen at least ten times. V gene TRBV10-3 combines with J gene TRBJ2-5, with 7 bases that match TRBD2. The J segment lost 1 base and the V segment lost 5 bases, leaving 4 bases of the junction unmatched. CDR1 ENHRY and CDR2 SYGVKD come from the germline V gene. The CDR3 has 14 residues. The CDR3 loop is CAISPTSAQETQYF. The CDR3 DNA is TGTGCCATCAGTCCTACTAGCGCCCAAGAGACCCAGTACTTC.

This clonotype was seen more than once but under ten times. The chain combines TRBV20-1 with TRBJ2-1, with TRBD2 as a possible D gene (6 bases). CDR1 and CDR2 (germline): DFQATT, SNEGSKA (reference sequence). The CDR3 runs 15 residues. With 6 bases removed from V and 4 bases from J, the gap between germline ends came to 19 bases. In DNA form, the CDR3 reads TGCAGTGCCCAAAGGGAGACTAGGACATACAATGAGCAGTTCTTC. This encodes CSAQRETRTYNEQFF.

The rearrangement uses TRBV5-1 and TRBJ2-5; TRBD2 might be the D (5 bases). Trimming shortened V by 4 bases and J by 2 bases, and 12 bases separated the two germline ends. The CDR3 contains 14 residues. From germline, CDR1 is SGHRS and CDR2 YFSETQ. The CDR3 loop reads CASSPFGGQETQYF. CDR3 nucleotide sequence: TGCGCCAGCAGCCCATTCGGCGGGCAAGAGACCCAGTACTTC.

This clonotype has more than one count but fewer than ten. The V call is TRBV6-6, the J call TRBJ1-3, with D perhaps TRBD1 (6 bases). This CDR3 is 16 amino acids long. Germline assignment: CDR1 MNHNY and CDR2 SVGAGI (reference sequence). The V end was cut by 5 bases, the J end by 0 bases, with 14 bases between. The CDR3 DNA reads as TGTGCCAGCAGTGGACGCACAGGGATCTCTGGAAACACCATATATTTT. Its translation is CASSGRTGISGNTIYF.

This clonotype occurred many times. The chain employs TRBV11-2 and TRBJ2-2; 9 nucleotides agree with TRBD1. This CDR3 spans 17 amino acids. After removal of 0 bases from V and 6 bases from J, the junction contained 8 bases not matched to a gene. CDR1 is SGHAT and CDR2 is FQNNGV in the germline V gene. CDR3 DNA sequence: TGTGCCAGCAGCTTAGATCCTCTGGGACAGGGTTCCGGGGAGCTGTTTTTT. This encodes CASSLDPLGQGSGELFF.

Many counts were recorded for this clonotype. The CDR3 sequence: CASRPQVNTEAFF. The CDR3 nucleotides are TGTGCCAGCAGACCCCAGGTTAACACTGAAGCTTTCTTT. The chain recombines TRBV7-2 with TRBJ1-1; D is uncertain. This CDR3 is 13 amino acids long. Germline CDR1 and CDR2: SGHTA and FQGNSA. V dropped 6 bases and J dropped 2 bases, with 10 bases sitting between them.

This clonotype came up many times. The chain carries TRBV20-1 and TRBJ1-2; TRBD1 matches at 9 bases. V gave up 0 bases and J gave up 4 bases; unmatched junction bases: 9. The CDR3 has 16 amino acids. The germline V gene encodes CDR1 DFQATT and CDR2 SNEGSKA (reference sequence). The CDR3 DNA follows: TGCAGTGCTAGAGAATATACCGGGACAGGGTCCTATGGCTACACCTTC. It is translated as CSAREYTGTGSYGYTF.

This clonotype was counted ten times or more. The chain carries TRBV7-9 and TRBJ1-2, with D possibly matching TRBD1 (6 bases). This CDR3 is 14 amino acids long. V lost 2 bases, J lost 8 bases, and 15 bases lay in between. Looked up from germline, CDR1 is SEHNR and CDR2 is FQNEAQ (reference sequence). The DNA for the CDR3 is TGTGCCAGCAGCTTAAACGGACAGTTCGAAGGCTACACCTTC. Translation: CASSLNGQFEGYTF.

This clonotype came up many times. The gene calls are TRBV28 and TRBJ1-1, with a possible D match to TRBD1 (6 bases). Germline assignment: CDR1 MDHEN and CDR2 SYDVKM. Trimming shortened V by 3 bases and J by 1 base, and 9 bases separated the two germline ends. The CDR3 spans 14 residues. In DNA, the CDR3 is TGTGCCAGCAGTTTTGGGGGCGCGAACACTGAAGCTTTCTTT. It yields the protein CASSFGGANTEAFF.

This clonotype was seen many times. CDR3 in DNA: TGTGCCAGCAGCTTGGGAAACGGGGTGGGAAATGAGCAGTTCTTC. The encoded protein is CASSLGNGVGNEQFF. The chain uses TRBV7-6 and TRBJ2-1; D is perhaps TRBD2 (5 bases). The CDR3 is made up of 15 amino acids. The V end was cut by 3 bases, the J end by 7 bases, with 16 bases between. CDR1 is SGHVS, CDR2 FNYEAQ, per germline.

The CDR3 reads CSASRTGGFNEQFF. As DNA, the CDR3 is TGCAGTGCTAGTAGGACGGGAGGGTTCAATGAGCAGTTCTTC. This chain joins TRBV20-1 and TRBJ2-1; TRBD2 aligns across 8 bases. Germline CDR1 reads DFQATT; CDR2 reads SNEGSKA (reference sequence). This CDR3 has 14 amino acids. The ends lost 3 bases at V and 6 bases at J; junction bases unmatched: 7.

This clonotype was found many times. The rearrangement uses TRBV24-1 and TRBJ2-2; 8 positions match TRBD1. The CDR3 sequence is 16 residues long. Unmatched junction bases numbered 9, after V lost 7 bases and J lost 3 bases. Germline V gene lookup returns CDR1 KGHDR and CDR2 SFDVKD. As DNA, the CDR3 is TGTGCCACCAGCGGAAGACAGGGGAAGGACACCGGGGAGCTGTTTTTT. As protein: CATSGRQGKDTGELFF.

This clonotype appeared many times. V usage is TRBV7-2 and J usage is TRBJ1-2, with D perhaps matching TRBD1 (5 bases). Trimming took 3 bases from V and 4 from J, leaving 9 bases between them. This CDR3 comprises 13 residues. The germline gives CDR1 SGHTA, CDR2 FQGNSA. In DNA form, the CDR3 reads TGTGCCAGCAGCTTGGGGGTCTTCTATGGCTACACCTTC. Translating it yields CASSLGVFYGYTF.

This clonotype was found a few times. This rearrangement joins TRBV6-5 to TRBJ1-1; D is undetermined. This CDR3 comprises 11 residues. V lost 6 bases, J lost 13 bases, and 15 bases lay in between. Germline V lookup: CDR1 MNHEY, CDR2 SVGAGI. CDR3 sequence: CASSQGGAGFF. The CDR3 nucleotides are TGTGCCAGCAGCCAAGGCGGTGCGGGTTTCTTT.

With respect to this clonotype: Germline is not matched at one junction end, which may reflect a read error. The J gene is TRBJ1-5, the V gene TRBV19; D is unclear. This CDR3 spans 15 amino acids. Per germline, CDR1 LNHDA and CDR2 SQIVND (reference sequence). CDR3 amino acids: CVSSTGSAGNQPQHF. Written as DNA, the CDR3 is TGTGTCAGTAGTACCGGGTCAGCGGGCAATCAGCCCCAGCATTTT.

This chain connects TRBV12-5 to TRBJ1-4, with D possibly matching TRBD1 (5 bases). From germline, CDR1 is LGHNT and CDR2 FRNRAP. Trimming removed 6 bases at V and 8 bases at J, with 16 bases between. This CDR3 region has 14 residues. CDR3 bases: TGTGCTAGTGGAACAGGAAGGATAGGCGAAAAACTGTTTTTT. Amino acids: CASGTGRIGEKLFF. Drawing the rest from reference TRBV12-5 and TRBJ1-4, the complete variable domain is DARVTQTPRHKVTEMGQEVTMRCQPILGHNTVFWYRQTMMQGLELLAYFRNRAPLDDSGMPKDRFSAEMPDATLATLKIQPSEPRDSAVYFCASGTGRIGEKLFFGSGTQLSVL.

This clonotype was recorded many times. This chain links TRBV7-2 with TRBJ1-2, with D hard to call. V lost 2 bases, J lost 4 bases, and 8 bases lay in between. The CDR3 totals 13 residues. Per the germline V gene, CDR1 is SGHTA and CDR2 is FQGNSA. The CDR3 loop is CASSLREGYGYTF. Here the CDR3 DNA reads TGTGCCAGCAGCTTACGGGAGGGCTATGGCTACACCTTC.

This clonotype was observed at least ten times. The CDR3 loop is CAIGAGRQETQYF. As DNA, the CDR3 is TGTGCCATCGGAGCGGGCCGACAAGAGACCCAGTACTTC. The chain uses TRBV10-3 and TRBJ2-5, with D possibly matching TRBD2 (6 bases). This CDR3 is built from 13 residues. Trimming left V 8 bases short and J 2 bases short, with 12 bases between. Germline V gene lookup returns CDR1 ENHRY and CDR2 SYGVKD.